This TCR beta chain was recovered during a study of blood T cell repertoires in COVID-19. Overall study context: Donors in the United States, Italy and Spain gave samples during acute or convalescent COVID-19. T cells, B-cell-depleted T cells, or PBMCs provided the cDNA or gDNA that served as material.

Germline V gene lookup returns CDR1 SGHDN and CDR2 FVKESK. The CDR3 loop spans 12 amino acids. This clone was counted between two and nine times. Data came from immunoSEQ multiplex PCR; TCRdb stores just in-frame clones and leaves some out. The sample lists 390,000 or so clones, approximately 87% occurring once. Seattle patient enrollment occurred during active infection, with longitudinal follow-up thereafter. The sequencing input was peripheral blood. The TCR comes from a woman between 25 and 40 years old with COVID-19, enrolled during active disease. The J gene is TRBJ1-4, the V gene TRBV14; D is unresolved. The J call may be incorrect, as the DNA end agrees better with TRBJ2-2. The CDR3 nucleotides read TGTGCCAGCAGCCGCTCAACAGGGGAGCTGTTTTTT. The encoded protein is CASSRSTGELFF.